These T cell receptor beta chains were read from a single sample in a study of patients and donors after allogeneic stem cell transplantation. MiXCR was run by TCRdb on the RT-PCR reads, yielding one entry per CDR3 protein. This sample yields 900,000 to 1,000,000 distinct CDR3 sequences, of which over 15% are seen a single time; 6% belongs to the top ten. Sequenced material: blood, either unsorted or a sorted T cell fraction (not recorded which). The receptors originated from a human donor who was either an allogeneic HSCT recipient or a stem cell or donor lymphocyte infusion donor (not recorded which). It is not recorded whose cells these are; they may come from a transplant donor. Both conserved end residues are part of each CDR3. The D gene is left open where the match is weak. A row's size may be missing; if present it is once, few, many or a size class.

NA,NA,TRBV20-1,TRBJ2-2,TGCAGTGCTAGAGACCTAGGACAAAACACCGGGGAGCTGTTTTTT,CSARDLGQNTGELFF
few,TRBD1,TRBV30,TRBJ1-2,TGTGCCTGGAGTGGACAGGGGGCTCGCTATGGCTACACCTTC,CAWSGQGARYGYTF
NA,TRBD2,TRBV5-1,TRBJ2-1,TGCGCCAGCAGACAGACTAGCGGGGGGGCGCCTGAGCAGTTCTTC,CASRQTSGGAPEQFF
NA,NA,TRBV3-1,TRBJ1-5,TGTGCCAGCAGCTCGAAGGCAGGGCAGCCCCAGCATTTT,CASSSKAGQPQHF
NA,NA,TRBV12-3/TRBV12-4,TRBJ2-1,TGTGCCAGCAGTTTTCGGGGCCGAAGCGAGCAGTTCTTC,CASSFRGRSEQFF
NA,NA,TRBV20-1,TRBJ2-5,TGCAGTGCTAGAGATTGGCTAGCACGGGAGACCCAGTACTTC,CSARDWLARETQYF
NA,NA,TRBV29-1,TRBJ2-6,TGCAGCGTCGGAGGGGTACCTGGGGCCAACGTCCTGACTTTC,CSVGGVPGANVLTF
NA,TRBD1,TRBV5-4,TRBJ1-6,TGTGCCAGCAGCTTGGCCGGGACAGGGAGCTATAATTCACCCCTCCACTTT,CASSLAGTGSYNSPLHF
NA,NA,TRBV29-1,TRBJ2-7,TGCAGCGTGGCCGGGACGTACGACTACGAGCAGTACTTC,CSVAGTYDYEQYF
NA,TRBD2,TRBV27,TRBJ2-7,TGTGCCAGCAGGCGGGGGGATCGACACGAGCAGTACTTC,CASRRGDRHEQYF
few,NA,TRBV20-1,TRBJ2-7,TGCAGTGCTGATGACCCCAAACAAGATTACGAGCAGTACTTC,CSADDPKQDYEQYF
NA,TRBD1,TRBV15,TRBJ1-1,TGTGCCACCGCCGCGGGGACAGGTCCCGTCTGGGACACTGAAGCTTTCTTT,CATAAGTGPVWDTEAFF
few,TRBD2,TRBV6-1,TRBJ2-1,TGTGCCAGCAGTGGTGGGGGGACTAGTTACAATGAGCAGTTCTTC,CASSGGGTSYNEQFF
many,NA,TRBV5-6,TRBJ2-1,TGCGCCAGCAGCTTGGGGGATAGCTCCTACAATGAGCAGTTCTTC,CASSLGDSSYNEQFF
NA,NA,TRBV6-1,TRBJ1-3,TGTGCCAGCGGAAGACATGGGTCCGGAGTTGGAAACACCATATATTTT,CASGRHGSGVGNTIYF
few,NA,TRBV6-1,TRBJ1-1,TGTGCCAGCAGGGACGGGACATTGAACACTGAAGCTTTCTTT,CASRDGTLNTEAFF
NA,NA,TRBV20-1,TRBJ2-1,TGCAGTGCTGCCGACGGTGAGCAGTTCTTC,CSAADGEQFF
few,NA,TRBV3-1,TRBJ2-5,TGTGCCAGCAGCCACGCCGGAGGAGAGACCCAGTACTTC,CASSHAGGETQYF
few,NA,TRBV9,TRBJ2-1,TGTGCCAGCAGCGTAGTCTGGCAGGCAGGTTGGCAAGGCAATGAGCAGTTCTTC,CASSVVWQAGWQGNEQFF
many,NA,TRBV13,TRBJ2-1,TGTGCCAGCAGCTTTACCATGGTGTCGGACGGTGAGCAGTTCTTC,CASSFTMVSDGEQFF
NA,NA,TRBV21-1,TRBJ1-1,TGTGCCAGCAGCAAAGGGACTGGATTTGAAGCTTTCTTT,CASSKGTGFEAFF
NA,NA,TRBV20-1,TRBJ2-7,TGCAGTGCTCGGCGTGGGGACGAGCAGTACTTC,CSARRGDEQYF
NA,NA,TRBV6-1,TRBJ1-1,TGTGCCAGCAGTGAAGGGGCGCGGACTGAAGCTTTCTTT,CASSEGARTEAFF
few,NA,TRBV5-6,TRBJ1-2,TGTGCCAGCAGCTCGACAGAAACCTATGGCTACACCTTC,CASSSTETYGYTF
NA,NA,TRBV20-1,TRBJ1-2,TGCAGTGCCGAGGACAGTGCTAACTATGGCTACACCTTC,CSAEDSANYGYTF
few,TRBD2,TRBV4-2,TRBJ2-3,TGTGCCAGTGGGACTAGCGGGGGTCATACGCAGTATTTT,CASGTSGGHTQYF
many,NA,TRBV20-1,TRBJ2-7,TGCAGTGCTAGAGGGAAGGCCTACGAGCAGTACTTC,CSARGKAYEQYF
NA,NA,TRBV7-2,TRBJ2-5,TGTGCCAGCAGCTCAGATAGGCTAGTAAACCAAGAGACCCAGTACTTC,CASSSDRLVNQETQYF
NA,NA,TRBV5-1,TRBJ2-2,TGCGCCAGCAGCTTGGGCCACTCTGGCGGGACCGGGGAGCTGTTTTTT,CASSLGHSGGTGELFF
NA,NA,TRBV5-6,TRBJ2-7,TGTGCCAGCAGCTTGGTCCCTAGCGAGTCCTACGAGCAGTACTTC,CASSLVPSESYEQYF
few,NA,TRBV12-3/TRBV12-4,TRBJ2-5,TGTGCCAGCAGCTACCAGACAACAGGGCTCGGGGGAGAGACCCAGTACTTC,CASSYQTTGLGGETQYF
NA,NA,TRBV5-1,TRBJ2-7,TGCGCCAGCAGCTTGGAGGTCCGCCCCGTGGGATACGAGCAGTACTTC,CASSLEVRPVGYEQYF
few,NA,TRBV19,TRBJ1-2,TGTGCCAGTAGTATGGGGGGCCCGGACTACACCTTC,CASSMGGPDYTF